This entry lists 7 T cell receptor beta chains sequenced from one sample in a study of T cells in Graves' hyperthyroidism and ophthalmopathy. TCR beta CDR3 sequences were amplified from RNA transcripts. The study used the HTBI primer set for a first-round RT-PCR of the TCR CDR3. TCRdb re-derived calls from the multiplex PCR reads in MiXCR, one entry per CDR3 protein. Of some 550,000 distinct CDR3 sequences detected, around 15% appear once; the ten largest clones hold 2.5% to 4%. The sample consisted of blood. Receptors originate from a woman between 35 and 50 years old with Graves' ophthalmopathy.

In this sample, this clonotype turned up many times. This chain connects TRBV2 to TRBJ2-6; tentatively, D is TRBD1 (6 bases). The CDR3 length is 15 residues. Trimming stripped 6 bases from V and 0 bases from J, with 9 bases between. Germline V gene lookup returns CDR1 SNHLY and CDR2 FYNNEI. The CDR3: CASRTGTSGANVLTF. CDR3 bases: TGTGCCAGCAGAACAGGGACCTCTGGGGCCAACGTCCTGACTTTC.

This clonotype was found many times. The chain carries TRBV28 and TRBJ2-5, with TRBD2 identical over 7 bases. Germline CDR1 reads MDHEN; CDR2 reads SYDVKM. The CDR3 contains 14 residues. V lost 6 bases and J lost 3; bases outside the gene matches: 7. The CDR3 spells CASSLSRGEETQYF. CDR3 bases: TGTGCCAGCAGCCTATCCCGGGGGGAAGAGACCCAGTACTTC.

This chain uses TRBV29-1 with TRBJ2-2, with D tentatively TRBD1 (6 bases). CDR3 length: 13 amino acids. The V and J ends lost 4 bases and 7 bases respectively, with 13 bases between them. CDR1 and CDR2 from the germline V gene are SQVTM and ANQGSEA. DNA of the CDR3: TGCAGCGTTGCGACAGGTGGGGGCGGGGAGCTGTTTTTT. Encoded protein: CSVATGGGGELFF.

There are a few counts of this clonotype. V and J are TRBV6-9 and TRBJ1-5; D is ambiguous. Germline V gives CDR1 MNHGY, CDR2 SVAAGI. V lost 3 bases, J lost 5 bases, and 14 bases lay in between. This CDR3 has 15 residues. The CDR3 nucleotides are TGTGCCAGCAGTTACCCCGGACGGCCTGATCAGCCCCAGCATTTT. The encoded protein is CASSYPGRPDQPQHF.

The table lists this clonotype with many counts. The chain uses TRBV12-3 or TRBV12-4 and TRBJ2-4, with 10 bases matching TRBD2. Losses at the gene ends were 7 bases for V and 11 bases for J; bases not matched to a gene: 17. CDR3 length: 16 amino acids. The CDR3 DNA is TGTGCCAGCAATGGTAGGGCTAGCGGGAGATTAGGCCTTCAGTACTTC. Translated, it gives CASNGRASGRLGLQYF.

In its sample, this clonotype was seen many times. This chain links TRBV20-1 with TRBJ1-6; 11 bases agree with TRBD1. The CDR3 runs 16 residues. The junction had 10 bases not matched to a gene; V was cut back by 0 bases and J by 12 bases. Germline V gives CDR1 DFQATT, CDR2 SNEGSKA (reference sequence). CDR3 nucleotide sequence: TGCAGTGCTAGAGATTCTGGGACAGGGGGGCGGGGACCCCTCCACTTT. This gives the protein CSARDSGTGGRGPLHF.

Here the CDR3 DNA reads TGCGCCAGCAGCCAATCTTCAGCGGGTGAGCAGTTCTTC. It is translated as CASSQSSAGEQFF. The genes are TRBV4-1 and TRBJ2-1; D might be TRBD2 (6 bases). Trimming removed 2 bases at V and 9 bases at J, with 11 bases between. Looked up from germline, CDR1 is MGHRA and CDR2 is YSYEKL. This CDR3 is 13 amino acids long.